The TCR beta chain described here comes from a study of blood T cell repertoires in COVID-19. About the research overall: There were acute and convalescent COVID-19 samples, and they came from the United States, Italy and Spain. T cells, B-cell-depleted T cells, or PBMCs supplied cDNA or gDNA.

The CDR3 totals 15 residues. The germline CDR1 and CDR2 sequences are SGHRS and YFSETQ. Trimming at V came to 0 bases and at J to 10 bases, leaving 6 bases not matched to a gene. Participants, 18 to 89 years old, spanned around 25 US areas. Two negative PCRs, clearance, or symptom resolution were required of recovered Cohort 3 donors. This table comes from immunoSEQ multiplex PCR, and its TCRdb copy is limited to in-frame clones, with some not included. The sample shows 370,000 or so clones, about 90% of them seen only once. This receptor was taken from a young man who had recovered from COVID-19. The chain carries TRBV5-1 and TRBJ1-6; 8 bases align to TRBD1. The source material was PBMCs or T cells enriched from blood (not recorded which). CDR3 in DNA: TGCGCCAGCAGCTTGGGACAGGGGAGTGTATCACCCCTCCACTTT. This sequence encodes CASSLGQGSVSPLHF.